The 15 T cell receptor beta chains below were found in one sample sequenced in a study of tumor-infiltrating lymphocytes in primary liver carcinoma. RNA isolated from unsorted whole blood supplied the blood RNA, with germline DNA also extracted. Making TCR beta cDNA involved roughly 0.55 ug total RNA and a constant-region primer. Libraries covering TCR beta were generated through three nested multiplex PCR rounds (using a slightly modified ARM-PCR). Two initial PCR rounds of about 10 cycles each paired TRBV1-TRBV30 forward primers with a C-beta reverse primer. TCRdb re-called the multiplex PCR reads with MiXCR, one entry per CDR3 protein. Here the sample spans 300,000 to 350,000 distinct CDR3 sequences, roughly three fifths being singletons. Sequenced: peripheral blood. The receptor source for this set is a young woman with primary liver carcinoma and hepatitis B virus infection.

This clonotype has a handful of counts. The V call is TRBV7-9, the J call TRBJ1-4; D possibly corresponds to TRBD1 (6 bases). The CDR3 consists of 18 residues. Germline CDR1 is SEHNR and CDR2 is FQNEAQ (reference sequence). Trimming removed 1 base from V and 5 bases from J, with 20 bases in between. The CDR3 is CASSLVSVTGQLNEKLFF. CDR3 in DNA: TGTGCCAGCAGCTTAGTATCCGTTACGGGACAATTGAATGAAAAACTGTTTTTT.

This clonotype was seen at least ten times. The chain recombines TRBV11-2 with TRBJ2-1; D is uncertain. With 2 bases removed from V and 0 bases from J, the gap between germline ends came to 8 bases. Germline CDR1 and CDR2: SGHAT and FQNNGV. This CDR3 is 15 amino acids long. CDR3 nucleotides: TGTGCCAGCAGCTTAACGGTGAGCTCCTACAATGAGCAGTTCTTC. The encoded protein is CASSLTVSSYNEQFF.

The V gene is TRBV5-4, the J gene TRBJ1-1, with 7 bases identical to TRBD1. With V trimmed by 4 bases and J by 4 bases, 7 bases remained unmatched. The CDR3 extends over 14 amino acids. The germline gives CDR1 SGHNT, CDR2 YYREEE (reference sequence). CDR3 nucleotide sequence: TGTGCCAGCAGCCCAAATGACAGGGCCACTGAAGCTTTCTTT. Protein: CASSPNDRATEAFF.

The genes are TRBV18 and TRBJ2-5; TRBD2 aligns across 9 bases. The germline V gene encodes CDR1 KGHSH and CDR2 LQKENI. Trimming took 2 bases from V and 4 from J; bases not matched to a gene: 5. The CDR3 is 15 residues long. The CDR3 coding sequence is TGTGCCAGCTCACCAACGACTAGCGGAGGAGAGACCCAGTACTTC. Residues: CASSPTTSGGETQYF.

This clonotype came up a few times. This chain joins TRBV7-8 and TRBJ2-5; 7 bases map to TRBD2. Germline V gene data show CDR1 as SGHVS and CDR2 as FQNEAQ. The CDR3 is 14 amino acids. The V segment lost 1 base and the J segment 7 bases; nucleotides outside the gene matches: 6. CDR3 region: CASSLGGGIATQYF. In DNA, the CDR3 is TGTGCCAGCAGCTTAGGGGGGGGGATCGCGACCCAGTACTTC.

Concerning this clonotype: This sequence may be a read error, since a much larger clone differs from it by one base. The CDR3 protein is CSVVAAGGDQNIQYF. CDR3 DNA sequence: TGCAGCGTTGTCGCCGCCGGGGGGGACCAAAACATTCAGTACTTC. The chain joins TRBV29-1 to TRBJ2-4, with 8 bases fitting TRBD2. V trimming: 4 bases; J trimming: 5 bases; junction bases outside the gene matches: 10. CDR1 and CDR2 from the germline V gene are SQVTM and ANQGSEA. The CDR3 runs to 15 residues.

The sample holds a few counts of this clonotype. The CDR3 DNA reads TGCGCCAGCAGCCAAGAGGGGAGCTCCTATAATTCACCCCTCCACTTT. Encoded protein: CASSQEGSSYNSPLHF. This chain connects TRBV4-1 to TRBJ1-6; D call uncertain. The CDR3 extends over 16 amino acids. Trimming stripped 0 bases from V and 0 bases from J, with 6 bases between. The germline V gene has CDR1 MGHRA and CDR2 YSYEKL.

About this clonotype itself: No conserved phenylalanine or tryptophan is present at the end of the CDR3, so a read error is the likely explanation. This sequence joins TRBV20-1 and TRBJ2-3; D is possibly TRBD2 (7 bases). CDR3 length: 14 residues. Trimming cost V 1 base and J 6 bases, with 14 bases left between them. Germline V gene lookup returns CDR1 DFQATT and CDR2 SNEGSKA (reference sequence). CDR3 protein: CSARASGTRDTQYL. The CDR3, as DNA: TGCAGTGCTAGAGCCAGCGGGACACGTGATACGCAGTATCTT.

This clonotype was seen more than once but under ten times. The chain combines TRBV11-2 with TRBJ1-2, with a possible D match to TRBD1 (6 bases). V was trimmed by 7 bases and J by 6 bases, leaving 15 bases between them. The CDR3 is 13 residues long. The germline V gene encodes CDR1 SGHAT and CDR2 FQNNGV. Here the CDR3 reads CASNPTGSHGYTF. The CDR3, as DNA: TGTGCCAGCAACCCTACAGGGTCGCATGGCTACACCTTC.

In this sample, this clonotype turned up once. J is TRBJ2-3 and V is TRBV7-2, with D perhaps TRBD2 (5 bases). Per the germline V gene, CDR1 is SGHTA and CDR2 is FQGNSA. The V gene lost 3 bases and the J gene lost 2 bases, with 18 bases spanning the gap. The CDR3 has 17 residues. This CDR3 reads CASSLGPSGLSTDTQYF. CDR3 nucleotides: TGTGCCAGCAGCTTGGGTCCCAGCGGCCTCTCCACAGATACGCAGTATTTT.

This clonotype was found many times. The chain uses TRBV6-6 and TRBJ1-2; 8 bases map to TRBD1. The CDR3 extends over 15 amino acids. Germline trimming cut 7 bases from V and 6 bases from J; bases unmatched to any gene: 13. Germline V gives CDR1 MNHNY, CDR2 SVGAGI (reference sequence). In nucleotides, the CDR3 is TGTGCCAGCACCCAACAGGGGGGGGACCGGGATGGCTACACCTTC. Its translation is CASTQQGGDRDGYTF.

To note about this clonotype: At one of its ends the junction is not consistent with the germline gene, which may arise from a read error. The V call is TRBV11-2, the J call TRBJ2-1; no clear D gene. CDR1 is SGHAT, CDR2 FQNNGV, per germline. The CDR3 extends over 15 amino acids. CDR3 sequence: CASSISRMAYNEQFF. DNA of the CDR3: TGTGCCAGCAGCATCTCTAGGATGGCCTACAATGAACAGTTCTTC.

The gene calls are TRBV24-1 and TRBJ1-1; D call uncertain. The CDR3 is 12 residues long. Trimming pared 4 bases from V and 8 bases from J, leaving 10 bases between. Germline V gene lookup returns CDR1 KGHDR and CDR2 SFDVKD. The CDR3 nucleotides are TGTGCCACCAGTGAACTCAGAGGCGAAGCTTTCTTT. It yields the protein CATSELRGEAFF.

This clonotype was detected many times. This chain joins TRBV4-1 and TRBJ2-1; TRBD2 matches 8 bases. V dropped 1 base and J dropped 7; count of bases not matched to a gene: 12. The CDR3 totals 17 residues. The germline gives CDR1 MGHRA, CDR2 YSYEKL. In DNA, the CDR3 is TGCGCCAGCAGCCAAGGGGTAGCGGGACGAAGGGGTAATGAGCAGTTCTTC. Its translation: CASSQGVAGRRGNEQFF.

A note on this clonotype: This may arise from a read error, as a much more abundant clone is one base away. The rearrangement uses TRBV6-5 and TRBJ2-2; either TRBD1 or TRBD2 may supply D (5 bases each). The germline CDR1 and CDR2 sequences are MNHEY and SVGAGI. V was clipped by 1 base and J by 3 bases, with 12 bases between them. CDR3 length: 16 amino acids. CDR3 in amino acids: CASSYFGTGDTGELFF. The DNA for the CDR3 is TGTGCCAGCAGTTACTTCGGGACCGGGGACACCGGGGAGCTGTTTTTT.